This note documents a single T cell receptor (beta chain) sequence. The data were obtained in a study of shared clonotypes between healthy human individuals. Genomic DNA belonging to each subset was distributed in equal measure over several immunoSEQ plates. TCRdb's copy holds only in-frame clones and misses some; the assay was immunoSEQ multiplex PCR. The data hold about 1 million clones, with under 80% observed a single time. Material: memory CD4+ T cells sorted from blood. As to subset: CD45RA-negative fraction. This clonotype originated in a man aged 18 to 35 in good health.

Here the CDR3 reads CASSLATGGSQPQHF. In DNA form, the CDR3 reads TGCGCCAGCAGCTTGGCCACTGGGGGCAGTCAGCCCCAGCATTTT. The genes are TRBV5-1 and TRBJ1-5; a possible D gene is TRBD1 (6 bases). Trimming pared 0 bases from V and 6 bases from J, leaving 13 bases between. This CDR3 is built from 15 residues. CDR1 and CDR2 from the germline V gene are SGHRS and YFSETQ. The full variable domain, completed using reference TRBV5-1 and TRBJ1-5, is KAGVTQTPRYLIKTRGQQVTLSCSPISGHRSVSWYQQTPGQGLQFLFEYFSETQRNKGNFPGRFSGRQFSNSRSEMNVSTLELGDSALYLCASSLATGGSQPQHFGDGTRLSIL.